The source of this T cell receptor beta chain is a study of early T cells in non-severe SARS-CoV-2 infection. As for the study in general: Alpha and beta chains were unpaired, from unsorted whole-blood bulk RNA.

Each single cDNA molecule received a unique molecular identifier. TCRdb recomputed calls from the 5' RACE reads with MiXCR, one row per CDR3 protein. The sample has fewer than 85,000 distinct CDR3 sequences; over 9% are singletons. The V end lost 2 bases, the J end lost 3 bases, and 17 bases lay between the germline ends. This CDR3 comprises 17 residues. Looked up from germline, CDR1 is MNHEY and CDR2 is SVGEGT. Study findings and constraints: Private and CD4 specificities were missed by VDJdb matching, skewed to anti-spike CD8.

At least ten counts were recorded for this clonotype. The antigen remains unidentified. Here the sequenced sample was whole blood, taken at baseline. The V and J genes are TRBV6-2 or TRBV6-3 and TRBJ2-1; D might be TRBD2 (6 bases). The TCR comes from an adult who was a healthcare worker with PCR-confirmed SARS-CoV-2 infection or an uninfected control (not recorded which). CDR3 in amino acids: CASSYLSGVLLYNEQFF. The CDR3 DNA sequence: TGTGCCAGCAGTTACCTTAGCGGAGTCCTTCTCTACAATGAGCAGTTCTTC.